This T cell receptor beta chain was observed in a study of vaccination effects on CD4 cells after COVID-19. For the study at large: Antigen-specific CD4+ T cells were first expanded with viral peptide pools by the ViraFEST assay and only then sequenced.

Isolation of CD4+ T cells took place after ten to eleven days of culture. The CDR3 spans 15 residues. Germline V lookup: CDR1 MNHNS, CDR2 SASEGT. V was clipped by 1 base and J by 4 bases, with 14 bases between them. As regards this clone: The antigen is unknown.

The method was immunoSEQ multiplex PCR; TCRdb's version includes in-frame clones alone and lacks a portion of them. The data show approximately 47,000 clones, roughly 76% seen once. The sequencing here drew on CD4+ T cells from PBMCs cultured without peptide, taken before COVID-19 vaccination. The rearrangement joins TRBV6-1 to TRBJ2-7, with D unclear. This receptor was identified in a human donor who had a prior SARS-CoV-2 infection. CDR3 sequence (DNA): TGTGCCAGCAGTGAAGGCCGTCCTCTGTTTTACGAGCAGTACTTC. This sequence encodes CASSEGRPLFYEQYF.